This entry lists 19 T cell receptor beta chains sequenced from one sample in a study of CD4 T cells in relation to SARS-CoV-2 and coronaviruses. CD4+ T cells from unexposed donors were obtained before the COVID-19 pandemic (2011-2018). After roughly 9 days of culture, CD4+ T cells were isolated. These receptors have no identified antigens. This table comes from immunoSEQ multiplex PCR, and its TCRdb copy is limited to in-frame clones, with some not included. The repertoire holds about 16,000 clones, with over 80% as singletons. The source material was CD4+ T cells from PBMCs, cultured in vitro. The receptors stem from a human donor in good health.

The chain uses TRBV6-6 and TRBJ2-1; possible D gene TRBD1, 6 bases. V dropped 6 bases and J dropped 0 bases, with 12 bases sitting between them. Germline values: CDR1 MNHNY, CDR2 SVGAGI (reference sequence). This CDR3 spans 15 amino acids. The CDR3 region has the DNA TGTGCCAGCAGCGACAGGACAATCTCCTACAATGAGCAGTTCTTC. Its translation: CASSDRTISYNEQFF.

This clone was detected only once. The chain combines TRBV5-8 with TRBJ1-4; the D gene is possibly TRBD1 (6 bases). CDR1 SGHTS and CDR2 YDEGEE come from the germline V gene. V was trimmed by 4 bases and J by 8 bases, leaving 18 bases between them. This CDR3 region has 15 residues. CDR3 nucleotides: TGTGCCAGCAGCCACAATCCGACAGGTTGGGAAAAACTGTTTTTT. Amino acids: CASSHNPTGWEKLFF.

The chain combines TRBV25-1 with TRBJ2-1; 9 bases agree with TRBD2. The germline V gene encodes CDR1 MGHDK and CDR2 SYGVNS. Trimming cost V 3 bases and J 7 bases; bases outside gene matches: 7. CDR3 length: 15 amino acids. DNA for the CDR3: TGTGCCAGCAGTGATAGCGGGAGAGAGGGGAATGAGCAGTTCTTC. Residues: CASSDSGREGNEQFF.

The J gene is TRBJ2-3, the V gene TRBV28; TRBD2 aligns across 10 bases. V lost 6 bases and J lost 6; bases outside the gene matches: 9. The germline CDR1 and CDR2 sequences are MDHEN and SYDVKM. This CDR3 is 15 amino acids long. The CDR3 DNA is TGTGCCAGCAGACCCGGGACTAGCGAACCTGATACGCAGTATTTT. This gives the protein CASRPGTSEPDTQYF.

In DNA, the CDR3 is TGTGCCAGCTCACCAGGGGACCCGGTGGGTTCACCCCTCCACTTT. It is translated as CASSPGDPVGSPLHF. The chain employs TRBV18 and TRBJ1-6; D is possibly TRBD1 (5 bases). The CDR3 covers 15 residues. V was clipped by 2 bases and J by 9 bases, with 14 bases between them. CDR1 KGHSH and CDR2 LQKENI come from the germline V gene.

The V and J genes are TRBV7-9 and TRBJ1-1, with TRBD1 matching 7 bases. The trim removed 5 bases at V and 5 bases at J, leaving 11 bases unmatched. This CDR3 comprises 15 residues. Germline values: CDR1 SEHNR, CDR2 FQNEAQ (reference sequence). The CDR3 reads CASSATSRQGTEAFF. The CDR3 region has the DNA TGTGCCAGCAGCGCAACCTCTAGACAGGGAACTGAAGCTTTCTTT.

The J gene is TRBJ2-3, the V gene TRBV19; 11 bases line up with TRBD1. The V gene end was trimmed by 3 bases and the J gene end by 6 bases; junction bases not matched to a gene: 8. Germline V gives CDR1 LNHDA, CDR2 SQIVND (reference sequence). The CDR3 runs 16 residues. CDR3 loop: CASSIWTGGRPDTQYF. CDR3 nucleotide sequence: TGTGCCAGTAGTATTTGGACAGGGGGCCGGCCGGATACGCAGTATTTT.

The genes are TRBV6-1 and TRBJ2-4; 8 bases fit TRBD2. Germline V CDR1 and CDR2: MNHNS, SASEGT. V was pared by 1 base and J by 2 bases, with 4 bases of the junction left unmatched. CDR3 length equals 16 residues. CDR3 nucleotide sequence: TGTGCCAGCAGTGAAGGGGTAGCGGGGTCCAAAAACATTCAGTACTTC. Encoded protein: CASSEGVAGSKNIQYF.

The rearrangement links TRBV7-2 to TRBJ2-5; D is perhaps TRBD1 (6 bases). Germline loops: CDR1 SGHTA, CDR2 FQGNSA. Between the trimmed V and J ends, which lost 0 bases and 4 bases, there was a span of 9 bases. This CDR3 has 14 amino acids. For the CDR3, the DNA is TGTGCCAGCAGCTTAGCCAGGGGCGCAGAGACCCAGTACTTC. This codes for CASSLARGAETQYF.

V gene TRBV21-1 combines with J gene TRBJ2-7; the D call in the table, TRBD2, was not verified against the DNA. TRBV21-1 is a pseudogene. The CDR3 contains 13 residues. The CDR3 DNA is TGTGCCAGCAGCAAACGGGAGGGCTACGAGCAGTACTTC. Translated, it gives CASSKREGYEQYF.

The rearrangement uses TRBV5-1 and TRBJ1-1; TRBD1 might be the D (5 bases). In germline, CDR1 is SGHRS, CDR2 YFSETQ. The V end was cut by 4 bases, the J end by 6 bases, with 16 bases between. The CDR3 is 14 amino acids. CDR3 coding DNA: TGCGCCAGCAGCGCACAGGATTTGGGGTCTGAAGCTTTCTTT. Its protein is CASSAQDLGSEAFF.

This chain joins TRBV5-6 and TRBJ2-7; 12 bases fit TRBD1. The CDR3 totals 15 residues. Losses at the gene ends were 4 bases for V and 5 bases for J; bases not matched to a gene: 7. Germline lookup yields CDR1 SGHDT and CDR2 YYEEEE. The CDR3 loop reads CASSNRDRGRHEQYF. The CDR3 nucleotides read TGTGCCAGCAGCAACCGGGACAGGGGGCGCCACGAGCAGTACTTC.

This clone was detected only once. The chain is built from TRBV11-1 and TRBJ2-5; D might be TRBD1 (5 bases). V lost 4 bases, J lost 0 bases, and 12 bases lay in between. There are 15 residues in the CDR3. Germline V CDR1 and CDR2: SGHAT, FQDESV (reference sequence). The CDR3 loop reads CASSSTPGYQETQYF. CDR3 bases: TGTGCCAGCAGCTCTACTCCAGGGTACCAAGAGACCCAGTACTTC.

The chain links TRBV2 to TRBJ2-2; 8 nucleotides align to TRBD1. CDR3 length: 14 amino acids. Germline V CDR1 and CDR2: SNHLY, FYNNEI. V dropped 6 bases and J dropped 5; count of bases not matched to a gene: 5. The CDR3 DNA reads TGTGCCAGCAGCAGGACAGGGATGACCGGGGAGCTGTTTTTT. Translated, it gives CASSRTGMTGELFF.

The chain links TRBV15 to TRBJ2-7; D is perhaps TRBD2 (7 bases). Germline assignment: CDR1 LNHNV and CDR2 YYDKDF (reference sequence). The germline V and J ends were trimmed by 3 bases and 6 bases, with 18 bases remaining between them. CDR3 length: 15 residues. CDR3 DNA: TGTGCCACCAGCAGGGGGGGGGCGCAAGAAGTCGAGCAGTACTTC. Protein sequence: CATSRGGAQEVEQYF.

This clone appeared a few times. The genes are TRBV11-2 and TRBJ2-2; possible D gene TRBD1, 5 bases. Germline V gene sequence: CDR1 SGHAT, CDR2 FQNNGV. V was pared by 4 bases and J by 4 bases, with 16 bases between. The CDR3 contains 16 residues. CDR3 in amino acids: CASSSAAGWATGELFF. The CDR3 coding sequence is TGTGCCAGCAGCTCGGCGGCAGGGTGGGCCACCGGGGAGCTGTTTTTT.

The gene calls are TRBV28 and TRBJ2-5, with TRBD2 identical over 10 bases. The CDR3 runs 13 residues. Germline V gene sequence: CDR1 MDHEN, CDR2 SYDVKM. After removal of 6 bases from V and 4 bases from J, the junction contained 2 bases not matched to a gene. CDR3 sequence: CASRPSGRETQYF. The CDR3 bases are TGTGCCAGCAGACCTAGCGGGAGAGAGACCCAGTACTTC.

The chain is built from TRBV5-4 and TRBJ2-1, with 10 bases matching TRBD2. This CDR3 spans 15 amino acids. Germline V gives CDR1 SGHNT, CDR2 YYREEE (reference sequence). J lost 1 base, V lost 4 bases, and 2 bases had no gene match. In DNA, the CDR3 is TGTGCCAGCAGCGCGACTAGCGGGTCCTACAATGAGCAGTTCTTC. The encoded protein is CASSATSGSYNEQFF.

CDR3 nucleotides: TGCAGCGCCCTCGAGCGGGAGAGCTACGAGCAGTACTTC. Amino acid sequence: CSALERESYEQYF. The chain links TRBV29-1 to TRBJ2-7; 8 nucleotides agree with TRBD2. The CDR3 is made up of 13 amino acids. The germline V gene has CDR1 SQVTM and CDR2 ANQGSEA. The V gene end was trimmed by 7 bases and the J gene end by 3 bases; junction bases not matched to a gene: 8.